The TCR beta chain described here comes from a study of control samples from healthy donors and cancer patients. The table came from immunoSEQ multiplex PCR; TCRdb's copy has only in-frame clones and leaves some out. The sample holds fewer than 110,000 clones, roughly 89% seen once. There are 15 residues in the CDR3. Between the trimmed V and J ends, which lost 6 bases and 4 bases, there was a span of 18 bases. Germline lookup yields CDR1 LGHDT and CDR2 YNNKEL (reference sequence). The receptor was derived from a man aged 30-40 years in good health. V usage is TRBV3-1 (or the pseudogene TRBV3-2) and J usage is TRBJ1-2; D is unclear. The sequencing sample was made of blood. CDR3 coding DNA: TGTGCCAGCAGACCTACAGAAGGGTCCCTCTATGGCTACACCTTC. Protein: CASRPTEGSLYGYTF.